The source of this TCR beta chain is a study of cytomegalovirus exposure and HLA in healthy donors. General study points: A later analysis found first-cohort TCR clusters tended to co-occur in the 120 or so validation repertoires.

Using immunoSEQ multiplex PCR, the repertoire was profiled, and TCRdb retains in-frame clones only, with some absent. The top ten clones hold 1% to 1.5% of a sample with under 200,000 clones, roughly 81% of them seen once. A remark on this clone: Antigen: not known.

Trimming at V came to 1 base and at J to 3 bases, leaving 7 bases not matched to a gene. The CDR3 is made up of 15 amino acids. Per the germline V gene, CDR1 is SGHRS and CDR2 is YFSETQ. The chain uses TRBV5-1 and TRBJ2-7; 7 positions agree with TRBD2. The origin of this receptor is a woman aged 25 to 39 in good health and CMV-seronegative. The sequenced sample consisted of PBMCs. The CDR3 sequence is CASSLYAGEVYEQYF. The CDR3 nucleotides are TGCGCCAGCAGCTTGTATGCGGGAGAGGTCTACGAGCAGTACTTC.